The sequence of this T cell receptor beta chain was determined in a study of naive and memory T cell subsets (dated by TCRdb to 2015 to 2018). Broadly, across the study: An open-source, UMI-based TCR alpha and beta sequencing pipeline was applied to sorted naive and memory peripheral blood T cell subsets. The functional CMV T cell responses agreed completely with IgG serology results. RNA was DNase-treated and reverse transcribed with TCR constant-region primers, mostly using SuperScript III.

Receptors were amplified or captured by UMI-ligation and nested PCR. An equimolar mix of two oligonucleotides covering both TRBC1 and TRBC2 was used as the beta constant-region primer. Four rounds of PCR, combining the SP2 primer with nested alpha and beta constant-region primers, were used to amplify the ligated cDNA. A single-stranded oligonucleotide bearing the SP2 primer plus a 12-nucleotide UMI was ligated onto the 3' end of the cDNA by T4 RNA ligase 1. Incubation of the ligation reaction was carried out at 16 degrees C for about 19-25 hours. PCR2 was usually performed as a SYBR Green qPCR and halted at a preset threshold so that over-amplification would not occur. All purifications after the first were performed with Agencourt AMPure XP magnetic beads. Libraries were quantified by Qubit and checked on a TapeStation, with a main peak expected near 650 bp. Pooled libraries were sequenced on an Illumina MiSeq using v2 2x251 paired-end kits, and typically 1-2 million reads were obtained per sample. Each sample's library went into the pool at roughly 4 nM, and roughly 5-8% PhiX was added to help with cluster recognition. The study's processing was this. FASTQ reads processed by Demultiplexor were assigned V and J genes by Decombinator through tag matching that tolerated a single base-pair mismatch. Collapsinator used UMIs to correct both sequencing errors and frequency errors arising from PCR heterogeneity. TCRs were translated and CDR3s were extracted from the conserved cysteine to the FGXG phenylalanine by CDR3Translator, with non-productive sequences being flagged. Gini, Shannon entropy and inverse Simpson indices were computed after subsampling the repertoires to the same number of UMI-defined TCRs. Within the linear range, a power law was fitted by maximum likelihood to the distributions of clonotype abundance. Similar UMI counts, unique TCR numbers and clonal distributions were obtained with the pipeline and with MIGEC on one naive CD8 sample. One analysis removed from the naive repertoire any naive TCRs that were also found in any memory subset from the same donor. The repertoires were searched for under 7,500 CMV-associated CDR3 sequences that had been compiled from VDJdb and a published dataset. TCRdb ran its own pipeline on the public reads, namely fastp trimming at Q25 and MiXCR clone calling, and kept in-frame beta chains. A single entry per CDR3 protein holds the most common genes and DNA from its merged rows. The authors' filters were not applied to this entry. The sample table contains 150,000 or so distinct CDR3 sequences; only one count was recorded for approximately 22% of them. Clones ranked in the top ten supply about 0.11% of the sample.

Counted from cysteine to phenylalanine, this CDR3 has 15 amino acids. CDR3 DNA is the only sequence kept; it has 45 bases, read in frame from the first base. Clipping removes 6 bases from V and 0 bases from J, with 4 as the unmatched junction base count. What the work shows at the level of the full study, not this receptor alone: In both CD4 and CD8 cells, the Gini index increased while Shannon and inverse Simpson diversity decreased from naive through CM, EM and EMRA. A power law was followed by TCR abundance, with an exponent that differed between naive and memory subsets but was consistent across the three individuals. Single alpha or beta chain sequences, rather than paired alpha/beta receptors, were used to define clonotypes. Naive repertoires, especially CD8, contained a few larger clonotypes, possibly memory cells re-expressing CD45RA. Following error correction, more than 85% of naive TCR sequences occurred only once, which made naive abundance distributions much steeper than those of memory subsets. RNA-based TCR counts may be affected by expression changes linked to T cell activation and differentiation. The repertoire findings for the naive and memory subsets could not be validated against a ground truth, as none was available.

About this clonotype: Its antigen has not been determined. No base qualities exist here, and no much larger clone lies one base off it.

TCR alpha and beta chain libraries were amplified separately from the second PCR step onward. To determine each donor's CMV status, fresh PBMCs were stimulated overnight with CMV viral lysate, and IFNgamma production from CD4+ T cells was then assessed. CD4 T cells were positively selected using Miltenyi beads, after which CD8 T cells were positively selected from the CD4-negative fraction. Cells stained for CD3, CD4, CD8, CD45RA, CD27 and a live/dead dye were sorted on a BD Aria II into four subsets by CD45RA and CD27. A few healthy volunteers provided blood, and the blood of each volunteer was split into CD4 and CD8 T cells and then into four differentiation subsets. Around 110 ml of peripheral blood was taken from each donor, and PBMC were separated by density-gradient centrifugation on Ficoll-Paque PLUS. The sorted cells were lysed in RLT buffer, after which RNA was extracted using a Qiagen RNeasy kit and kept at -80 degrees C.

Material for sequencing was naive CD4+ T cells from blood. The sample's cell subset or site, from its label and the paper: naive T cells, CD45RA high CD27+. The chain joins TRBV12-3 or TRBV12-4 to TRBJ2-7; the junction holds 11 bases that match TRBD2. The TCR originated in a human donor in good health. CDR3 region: CASRTGTSGSYEQYF. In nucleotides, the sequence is TGTGCCAGCAGAACCGGGACTAGCGGCTCCTACGAGCAGTACTTC.